Reported below is one TCR beta chain. Its antigen is still unknown. The CDR3 runs 16 residues. With 5 bases clipped from V and 1 base from J, the junction kept 2 bases outside the gene matches. In germline, CDR1 is SGHTA, CDR2 FQGNSA. One entry per CDR3 protein results from TCRdb running MiXCR on the reads. This sample has approximately 50,000 distinct CDR3 sequences, with 15% to 25% found just once. The record originates from a study of T cell repertoires in cytomegalovirus infection. At the level of the study: CMV epitopes that were recently identified and HLA-C-restricted were used alongside well-studied HLA-B-restricted ones. TCR beta signatures that were public indicated CMV infection and matching HLA type.

The sample in question was CD8+ T cells from cultured PBMCs, obtained from culture after CMV antigen stimulation. The sequence was collected from a human donor in good health (CMV status not recorded). Some clones in this sample may be carry-over from other donors' samples. The rearrangement uses TRBV7-2 and TRBJ2-2, with 12 bases identical to TRBD1. The CDR3 sequence is CASSGTGGLNTGELFF. CDR3 nucleotide sequence: TGTGCCAGCAGCGGGACAGGGGGCTTGAACACCGGGGAGCTGTTTTTT. Filled out from reference TRBV7-2 and TRBJ2-2, the complete variable domain reads GAGVSQSPSNKVTEKGKDVELRCDPISGHTALYWYRQSLGQGLEFLIYFQGNSAPDKSGLPSDRFSAERTGGSVSTLTIQRTQQEDSAVYLCASSGTGGLNTGELFFGEGSRLTVL.